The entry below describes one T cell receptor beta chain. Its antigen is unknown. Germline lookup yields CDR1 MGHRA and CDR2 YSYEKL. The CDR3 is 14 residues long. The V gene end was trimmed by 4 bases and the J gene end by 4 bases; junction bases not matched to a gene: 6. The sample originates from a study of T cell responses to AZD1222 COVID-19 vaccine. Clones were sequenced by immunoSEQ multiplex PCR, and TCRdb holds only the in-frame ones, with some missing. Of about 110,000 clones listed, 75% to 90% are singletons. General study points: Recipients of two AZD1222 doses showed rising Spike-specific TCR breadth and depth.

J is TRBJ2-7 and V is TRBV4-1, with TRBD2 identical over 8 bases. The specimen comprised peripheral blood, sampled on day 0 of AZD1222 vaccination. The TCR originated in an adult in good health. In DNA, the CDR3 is TGCGCCAGCAGCCCCGCGGGGGGCTTGTACGAGCAGTACTTC. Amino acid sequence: CASSPAGGLYEQYF.